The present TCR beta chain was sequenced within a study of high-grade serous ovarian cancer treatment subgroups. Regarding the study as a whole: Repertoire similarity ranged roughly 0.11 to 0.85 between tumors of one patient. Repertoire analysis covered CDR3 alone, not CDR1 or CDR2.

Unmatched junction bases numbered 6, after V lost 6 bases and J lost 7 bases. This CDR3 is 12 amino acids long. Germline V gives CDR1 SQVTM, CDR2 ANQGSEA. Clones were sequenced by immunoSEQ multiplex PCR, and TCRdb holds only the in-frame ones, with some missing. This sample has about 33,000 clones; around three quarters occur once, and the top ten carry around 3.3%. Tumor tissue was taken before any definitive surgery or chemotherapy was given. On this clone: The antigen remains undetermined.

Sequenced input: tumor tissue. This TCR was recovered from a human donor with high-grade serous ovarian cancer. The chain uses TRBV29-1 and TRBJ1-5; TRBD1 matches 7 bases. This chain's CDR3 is CSVRQGSQPQHF. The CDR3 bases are TGCAGCGTGCGACAGGGCAGCCAGCCCCAGCATTTT.